Below, 29 T cell receptor beta chains from the same sample are listed, as sequenced in a study of graft-versus-host responses after intestinal transplantation. Repertoires were generated with immunoSEQ multiplex PCR, while TCRdb's copy carries only in-frame clones and drops some. This table holds about 130,000 clones, about nine tenths found once. The antigens of these receptors remain unknown. This specimen consisted of unstimulated CD4+ T cells sorted from spleen or lymph node cells, obtained before intestinal transplant. The receptors shown here come from a human donor who received an intestinal transplant.

The chain has TRBV10-3 and TRBJ2-5; 9 bases are shared with TRBD1. There are 13 residues in the CDR3. The germline gives CDR1 ENHRY, CDR2 SYGVKD. Trimming at V came to 7 bases and at J to 5 bases, leaving 5 bases not matched to a gene. In DNA, the CDR3 is TGTGCCATCACCCCGGGACAGGGTGAGACCCAGTACTTC. This codes for CAITPGQGETQYF.

This rearrangement joins TRBV14 to TRBJ2-7; TRBD2 agrees at 7 bases. The CDR3 is made up of 15 amino acids. Germline loops: CDR1 SGHDN, CDR2 FVKESK. Trimming at V came to 4 bases and at J to 0 bases, leaving 6 bases not matched to a gene. The CDR3 DNA sequence: TGTGCCAGCAGCCTGCAGCGGGGCAGCTCCTACGAGCAGTACTTC. This sequence encodes CASSLQRGSSYEQYF.

The chain joins TRBV2 to TRBJ2-5; 10 bases line up with TRBD1. From germline, CDR1 is SNHLY and CDR2 FYNNEI. This CDR3 has 15 residues. With 8 bases clipped from V and 5 bases from J, the junction kept 11 bases outside the gene matches. This CDR3 is CASYTRDRGGETQYF. DNA for the CDR3: TGTGCCAGCTATACCCGGGACAGGGGAGGGGAGACCCAGTACTTC.

The V and J genes are TRBV9 and TRBJ2-1; TRBD2 agrees at 11 bases. The CDR3 consists of 15 residues. From germline, CDR1 is SGDLS and CDR2 YYNGEE. V was clipped by 4 bases and J by 3 bases; unmatched bases: 3. The CDR3 reads CASSKTSGSYNEQFF. DNA of the CDR3: TGTGCCAGCAGCAAAACTAGCGGGAGCTACAATGAGCAGTTCTTC.

This chain links TRBV6-5 with TRBJ2-7; D gene ambiguous. Trimming took off 7 bases at V and 3 bases at J, with 19 bases between the two ends. The CDR3 sequence is 15 residues long. The V gene's germline CDR1 is MNHEY and CDR2 SVGAGI. CDR3 DNA sequence: TGTGCCAGCACTCCCCCAGAGTCCCTTGGCTACGAGCAGTACTTC. Amino acid sequence: CASTPPESLGYEQYF.

V and J are TRBV7-3 and TRBJ2-7, with D uncertain. The length of the CDR3 is 13 residues. Germline CDR1 is SGHTA and CDR2 is FQGTGA. The V end was cut by 5 bases, the J end by 5 bases, with 13 bases between. The CDR3 coding sequence is TGTGCCAGCAGCCCGAGACTCGGCAACGAGCAGTACTTC. Translation gives CASSPRLGNEQYF.

The V and J genes are TRBV5-1 and TRBJ2-2, with 7 bases aligning to TRBD1. In germline, CDR1 is SGHRS, CDR2 YFSETQ. V shed 6 bases, J shed 1 base, and the junction held 6 bases outside the gene matches. The CDR3 runs 15 residues. The CDR3 region is CASTWNRGNTGELFF. Written as DNA, the CDR3 is TGCGCCAGCACCTGGAACAGGGGGAACACCGGGGAGCTGTTTTTT.

The V gene is TRBV30, the J gene TRBJ2-7; 7 bases match TRBD2. V lost 4 bases and J lost 1; bases outside the gene matches: 7. The germline V gene has CDR1 GTSNPN and CDR2 SVGIG (reference sequence). This CDR3 contains 14 residues. CDR3 DNA: TGTGCCTGGACGTCGACTAGCCGTTCCTACGAGCAGTACTTC. It is translated as CAWTSTSRSYEQYF. Full variable domain (remainder filled in from reference TRBV30 and TRBJ2-7): SQTIHQWPATLVQPVGSPLSLECTVEGTSNPNLYWYRQAAGRGLQLLFYSVGIGQISSEVPQNLSASRPQDRQFILSSKKLLLSDSGFYLCAWTSTSRSYEQYFGPGTRLTVT.

CDR3 in amino acids: CAWSVEVYSYEQYF. CDR3 nucleotides: TGTGCCTGGAGTGTAGAAGTCTACTCCTACGAGCAGTACTTC. This chain uses TRBV30 with TRBJ2-7, with no clear D. The CDR3 has 14 residues. Per germline, CDR1 GTSNPN and CDR2 SVGIG (reference sequence). V lost 0 bases and J lost 0, with 9 bases in between.

J is TRBJ2-7 and V is TRBV28; 7 bases are a match to TRBD1. Germline V CDR1 and CDR2: MDHEN, SYDVKM. With 4 bases clipped from V and 0 bases from J, the junction kept 3 bases outside the gene matches. The CDR3 contains 14 residues. In DNA, the CDR3 is TGTGCCAGCAGTTCGACAGGGACCTCCTACGAGCAGTACTTC. Amino acid sequence: CASSSTGTSYEQYF.

This sequence joins TRBV10-3 and TRBJ2-1; 11 nucleotides line up with TRBD2. The junction had 6 bases not matched to a gene; V was cut back by 0 bases and J by 5 bases. The CDR3 is 17 residues long. From germline, CDR1 is ENHRY and CDR2 SYGVKD. The CDR3 nucleotides are TGTGCCATCAGTGAGTCCGCCGGGACTAGCGGCGACAATGAGCAGTTCTTC. Translation: CAISESAGTSGDNEQFF.

A note on this clone: The sample has other DNA sequences that encode this CDR3 too. The chain joins TRBV20-1 to TRBJ2-7; D possibly corresponds to TRBD1 (5 bases). V dropped 6 bases and J dropped 4 bases, with 10 bases sitting between them. Germline lookup yields CDR1 DFQATT and CDR2 SNEGSKA (reference sequence). This CDR3 is 11 amino acids long. The CDR3 is CSARTTYEQYF. The CDR3 region has the DNA TGCAGTGCAAGGACAACGTACGAGCAGTACTTC.

This chain joins TRBV28 and TRBJ2-5, with D possibly called TRBD1 or TRBD2 (6 bases each). Trimming took off 5 bases at V and 5 bases at J, with 18 bases between the two ends. The CDR3 has 15 amino acids. Germline CDR1 reads MDHEN; CDR2 reads SYDVKM. CDR3 in DNA: TGTGCCAGCAGTCTCCCGACAGGAGGGGTCGAGACCCAGTACTTC. Amino acids: CASSLPTGGVETQYF.

The chain joins TRBV5-6 to TRBJ2-4; weak D call: TRBD2 (6 bases). There are 18 residues in the CDR3. The germline gives CDR1 SGHDT, CDR2 YYEEEE. The V gene lost 3 bases and the J gene lost 1 base, with 20 bases spanning the gap. The CDR3 here is CASSSSRTTSWAKNIQYF. The CDR3, as DNA: TGTGCCAGCAGCTCCAGTAGGACTACCTCATGGGCCAAAAACATTCAGTACTTC.

This clone was recorded only once. V gene TRBV29-1 combines with J gene TRBJ2-1; no firm D call. The CDR3 spans 15 residues. Germline lookup yields CDR1 SQVTM and CDR2 ANQGSEA. V was cut by 5 bases and J by 0 bases, with 14 bases left in between. The DNA of the CDR3 is TGCAGCGTTAGTACAGCGAAGGGCTCCTACAATGAGCAGTTCTTC. Translated: CSVSTAKGSYNEQFF.

The rearrangement joins TRBV1 to TRBJ1-6. TRBV1 is a known pseudogene. This CDR3 comprises 17 residues. The CDR3 is CTSSLVLPWLGNSPLHF. CDR3 sequence (DNA): TGCACCAGCAGCCTCGTACTCCCGTGGCTAGGGAATTCACCCCTCCACTTT.

The chain couples TRBV6-1 to TRBJ2-7; D ambiguous. The CDR3 sequence is 11 residues long. The ends were cut back, 6 bases at V and 2 bases at J, with 5 bases in the middle. Per the germline V gene, CDR1 is MNHNS and CDR2 is SASEGT. CDR3 DNA sequence: TGTGCCAGCAGGACCACCTACGAGCAGTACTTC. Amino acid sequence: CASRTTYEQYF.

This clone was seen once. The chain joins TRBV7-3 to TRBJ2-3, with D tentatively TRBD1 (6 bases). The CDR3 is 14 amino acids. CDR1 is SGHTA, CDR2 FQGTGA, per germline. Trimming cost V 4 bases and J 2 bases, with 10 bases left between them. The CDR3 region has the DNA TGTGCCAGCAGCTCAGGGGTTAACACAGATACGCAGTATTTT. It yields the protein CASSSGVNTDTQYF.

The rearrangement links TRBV9 to TRBJ1-3; unclear D gene. Germline V gives CDR1 SGDLS, CDR2 YYNGEE. The CDR3 has 13 amino acids. With 1 base removed from V and 2 bases from J, the gap between germline ends came to 4 bases. CDR3 nucleotide sequence: TGTGCCAGCAGCGTATCTACTGGAAACACCATATATTTT. The encoded protein is CASSVSTGNTIYF.

The chain employs TRBV14 and TRBJ1-4; D gene ambiguous. This CDR3 is built from 13 residues. Germline V gene lookup returns CDR1 SGHDN and CDR2 FVKESK. The V end lost 2 bases, the J end lost 10 bases, and 11 bases lay between the germline ends. DNA of the CDR3: TGTGCCAGCAGCCAAATACAAGGAGGAAAACTGTTTTTT. Protein sequence: CASSQIQGGKLFF.

The chain joins TRBV10-3 to TRBJ2-5, with 8 bases aligning to TRBD1. The J call may be in error: the DNA end matches TRBJ2-7 better. There are 12 residues in the CDR3. From germline, CDR1 is ENHRY and CDR2 SYGVKD. This chain's CDR3 is CATQQGGNEQYF. CDR3 coding DNA: TGTGCCACACAACAGGGGGGCAACGAGCAGTACTTC.

The CDR3 spells CASSMGTGKSEQYF. Here the CDR3 DNA reads TGTGCCAGTAGTATGGGGACAGGGAAAAGCGAGCAGTACTTC. This chain uses TRBV19 with TRBJ2-7, with 9 positions matching TRBD1. This CDR3 is built from 14 residues. The J segment lost 6 bases and the V segment lost 3 bases, leaving 6 bases of the junction unmatched. Per the germline V gene, CDR1 is LNHDA and CDR2 is SQIVND (reference sequence).

V usage is TRBV7-2 and J usage is TRBJ1-1; tentatively, D is TRBD1 (6 bases). Deletions cut 4 bases from V and 0 bases from J, with 12 bases between. The CDR3 is 15 residues long. The germline V gene encodes CDR1 SGHTA and CDR2 FQGNSA. CDR3 in amino acids: CASSYKGGLNTEAFF. Written as DNA, the CDR3 is TGTGCCAGCAGCTACAAAGGGGGGCTGAACACTGAAGCTTTCTTT.

This clone has just one count. CDR3 in amino acids: CASSLPAVQETQYF. Here the CDR3 DNA reads TGTGCCAGCAGCTTACCGGCAGTCCAAGAGACCCAGTACTTC. This chain joins TRBV7-8 and TRBJ2-5, with no clear D. The CDR3 length is 14 residues. Trimming took 2 bases from V and 1 from J, leaving 8 bases between them. Per germline, CDR1 SGHVS and CDR2 FQNEAQ. The whole variable domain, filled in from reference TRBV7-8 and TRBJ2-5, reads GAGVSQSPRYKVAKRGQDVALRCDPISGHVSLFWYQQALGQGPEFLTYFQNEAQLDKSGLPSDRFFAERPEGSVSTLKIQRTQQEDSAVYLCASSLPAVQETQYFGPGTRLLVL.

The chain combines TRBV28 with TRBJ2-7, with D perhaps TRBD2 (6 bases). The V end lost 5 bases, the J end lost 9 bases, and 17 bases lay between the germline ends. Germline values: CDR1 MDHEN, CDR2 SYDVKM. This CDR3 region has 13 residues. The CDR3 nucleotides read TGTGCCAGCAGTCCTACGGGGGAAAGGTGGCAGTACTTC. It translates to CASSPTGERWQYF. The whole variable domain, remainder taken from reference TRBV28 and TRBJ2-7, is DVKVTQSSRYLVKRTGEKVFLECVQDMDHENMFWYRQDPGLGLRLIYFSYDVKMKEKGDIPEGYSVSREKKERFSLILESASTNQTSMYLCASSPTGERWQYFGPGTRLTVT.

Points on this clone: One end of the junction does not line up with germline, which may come from a read error. The chain uses TRBV19 and TRBJ1-5, with 7 bases fitting TRBD1. CDR1 is LNHDA and CDR2 is SQIVND in the germline V gene (reference sequence). The CDR3 spans 15 residues. This chain's CDR3 is CASSVDRVGDQPQHF. The CDR3 nucleotides read TGTGCCAGTAGTGTAGACAGGGTCGGGGATCAGCCCCAGCATTTT.

The CDR3 nucleotides are TGTGCCAGTAGTATAGGGGGGACCGAGTACCAAGAGACCCAGTACTTC. It translates to CASSIGGTEYQETQYF. The chain uses TRBV19 and TRBJ2-5; D might be TRBD1 or TRBD2, each matching 5 bases. Germline CDR1 is LNHDA and CDR2 is SQIVND (reference sequence). V lost 1 base, J lost 0 bases, and 12 bases lay in between. CDR3 length: 16 amino acids.

Only one count was recorded for this clone. This chain links TRBV11-1 with TRBJ2-3, with D possibly being TRBD2 (7 bases). The germline V gene has CDR1 SGHAT and CDR2 FQDESV (reference sequence). V was trimmed by 5 bases and J by 3 bases, leaving 15 bases between them. This CDR3 has 15 amino acids. Here the CDR3 reads CASSIPQGGTDTQYF. The CDR3 DNA follows: TGTGCCAGCAGCATACCACAGGGAGGGACAGATACGCAGTATTTT.

The chain couples TRBV18 to TRBJ2-3; the match to TRBD2 covers 11 bases. The V gene's germline CDR1 is KGHSH and CDR2 LQKENI. The CDR3 length is 16 residues. With 2 bases clipped from V and 5 bases from J, the junction kept 6 bases outside the gene matches. CDR3 sequence reads: CASSPGDGTSGDTQYF. The CDR3 nucleotides read TGTGCCAGCTCACCAGGTGATGGGACTAGCGGAGATACGCAGTATTTT. Drawing the rest from reference TRBV18 and TRBJ2-3, the complete variable domain is NAGVMQNPRHLVRRRGQEARLRCSPMKGHSHVYWYRQLPEEGLKFMVYLQKENIIDESGMPKERFSAEFPKEGPSILRIQQVVRGDSAAYFCASSPGDGTSGDTQYFGPGTRLTVL.